Listed below are T cell receptor beta chains from one sample, sequenced in a study of blood T cell repertoires in COVID-19. Sequencing used immunoSEQ multiplex PCR; TCRdb keeps in-frame clones, though not all of them. Of about 88,000 clones in the sample, 85% to 95% were seen once. Sequences were obtained from peripheral blood. These TCRs come from a man between 60 and 75 years old with acute or convalescent COVID-19. CDR3s include the opening cysteine and the closing phenylalanine or tryptophan. A D gene is named only where the DNA matches it firmly. Not all rows give a size; the values are once, few, many and, for expanded clones, a class.

V gene	D gene	J gene	clone size	CDR3 DNA	CDR3 protein
TRBV5-6	.	TRBJ2-7	.	TGTGCCAGCCGGAGGGCCGGCGACGAGCAGTACTTC	CASRRAGDEQYF
TRBV28	.	TRBJ2-4	.	TGTGCCAGCAGCCTAATGGGCCCAAACATTCAGTACTTC	CASSLMGPNIQYF
TRBV6-5	.	TRBJ1-4	.	TGTGCCAGCAGACACAGGATTGAAGAAAAACTGTTTTTT	CASRHRIEEKLFF
TRBV9	.	TRBJ2-1	.	TGTGCCAGCAGCGTAGGACTCAGCTCCTACAATGAGCAGTTCTTC	CASSVGLSSYNEQFF
TRBV18	.	TRBJ1-3	once	TGTGCCAGCTCACCAGAAGCAGGACTCTCTGGAAACACCATATATTTT	CASSPEAGLSGNTIYF
TRBV18	TRBD2	TRBJ2-1	.	TGTGCCAGCTCACCGCTAGCGGGCCACGACAATGAGCAGTTCTTC	CASSPLAGHDNEQFF
TRBV19	TRBD1	TRBJ2-1	.	TGTGCCAGTAGTATAGGGGACAGGGCCTACAATGAGCAGTTCTTC	CASSIGDRAYNEQFF
TRBV3-1/TRBV3-2	.	TRBJ2-7	.	TGTGCCAGCAGCCAAGTGGAGGAGAGCGGGGAGCAGTACTTC	CASSQVEESGEQYF
TRBV27	.	TRBJ2-7	.	TGTGCCAGCAGTTTGCTGAGCTCCTACGAGCAGTACTTC	CASSLLSSYEQYF
TRBV28	TRBD2	TRBJ2-1	.	TGTGCCAGCAGTCCAGCGGGACTTGCCAATGAGCAGTTCTTC	CASSPAGLANEQFF
TRBV28	TRBD2	TRBJ2-7	.	TGTGCCAGCAGTTTTAGCGGGAGCACCTACGAGCAGTACTTC	CASSFSGSTYEQYF
TRBV7-2	TRBD1	TRBJ2-2	.	TGTGCCAGCAGCGGATACAGGGGAGCTAACACCGGGGAGCTGTTTTTT	CASSGYRGANTGELFF
TRBV11-3	.	TRBJ2-3	.	TGTGCCAGCAGCCCTAAGGGGCCTATTAGCACAGATACGCAGTATTTT	CASSPKGPISTDTQYF
TRBV3-1/TRBV3-2	.	TRBJ1-5	.	TGTGCCAGCAGCCGTACGCGGGATCAGCCCCAGCATTTT	CASSRTRDQPQHF
TRBV19	.	TRBJ1-2	.	TGTGCCAGTAGTACCTCGGAGACTTATGGAGGCTACACCTTC	CASSTSETYGGYTF
TRBV28	.	TRBJ2-5	.	TGTGCCAGCAGTTCCGTAGGGAAGGGGATGGAGACCCAGTACTTC	CASSSVGKGMETQYF
TRBV27	.	TRBJ2-7	.	TGTGCCAGCAGTAGGGCAGGGTACAACCCCTACGAGCAGTACTTC	CASSRAGYNPYEQYF
TRBV19	TRBD2	TRBJ2-3	.	TGTGCCAGTACGGAAGCGGGAGGCCGCACAGATACGCAGTATTTT	CASTEAGGRTDTQYF
TRBV10-2	TRBD1	TRBJ1-1	.	TGCGCCAGCAGAGACAGGGTCACTGAAGCTTTCTTT	CASRDRVTEAFF
TRBV11-3	TRBD1	TRBJ2-1	.	TGTGCCAGCAGCTTCCTCCCGGGACAGCCTAACAATGAGCAGTTCTTC	CASSFLPGQPNNEQFF
TRBV7-3	.	TRBJ2-3	once	TGTGCCAGCAGCTTAACGGCTAGCACAGATACGCAGTATTTT	CASSLTASTDTQYF
TRBV19	TRBD2	TRBJ2-1	.	TGTGCCAGTAGTATATTATGGGGGGGGAGGGCCCCCAATGAGCAGTTCTTC	CASSILWGGRAPNEQFF
TRBV13	.	TRBJ1-1	.	TGTGCCAGCAGCTTCGGGACTCTTAACACTGAAGCTTTCTTT	CASSFGTLNTEAFF
TRBV18	.	TRBJ2-5	.	TGTGCCAGCTCACCACTTGCCTCCCGTGGGGGCCCGGAGACCCAGTACTTC	CASSPLASRGGPETQYF
TRBV19	.	TRBJ1-5	once	TGTGCCAGTAGTATTTCTCCAGGGTCTCAGCCCCAGCATTTT	CASSISPGSQPQHF
TRBV19	TRBD1	TRBJ1-1	few	TGTGCCAGTAGTACCCATGGACAGGGGAAGACTGAAGCTTTCTTT	CASSTHGQGKTEAFF
TRBV5-4	TRBD2	TRBJ2-5	.	TGTGCCAGCAGCTTGGTAACGGGGGGGCGAGAGACCCAGTACTTC	CASSLVTGGRETQYF
TRBV6-5	TRBD1	TRBJ2-7	.	TGTGCCAGCGGGACAGACAGCGGCTACGAGCAGTACTTC	CASGTDSGYEQYF